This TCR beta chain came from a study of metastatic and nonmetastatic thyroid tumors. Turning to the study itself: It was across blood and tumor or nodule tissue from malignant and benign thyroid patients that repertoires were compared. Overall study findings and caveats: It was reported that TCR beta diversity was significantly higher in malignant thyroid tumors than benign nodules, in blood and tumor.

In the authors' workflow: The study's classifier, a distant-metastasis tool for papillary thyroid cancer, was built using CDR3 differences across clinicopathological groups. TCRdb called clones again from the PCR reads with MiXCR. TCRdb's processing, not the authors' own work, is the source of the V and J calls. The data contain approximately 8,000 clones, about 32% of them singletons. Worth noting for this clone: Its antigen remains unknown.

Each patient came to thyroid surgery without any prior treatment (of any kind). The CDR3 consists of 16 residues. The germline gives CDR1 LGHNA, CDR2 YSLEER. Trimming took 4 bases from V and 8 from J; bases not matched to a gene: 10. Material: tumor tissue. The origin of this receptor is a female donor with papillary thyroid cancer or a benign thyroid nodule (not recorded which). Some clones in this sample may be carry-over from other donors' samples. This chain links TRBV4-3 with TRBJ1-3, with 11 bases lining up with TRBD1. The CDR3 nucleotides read TGCGCCAGCAGCCCTGGACAGGGGGCCTCTTCGGACACCATATATTTT. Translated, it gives CASSPGQGASSDTIYF.